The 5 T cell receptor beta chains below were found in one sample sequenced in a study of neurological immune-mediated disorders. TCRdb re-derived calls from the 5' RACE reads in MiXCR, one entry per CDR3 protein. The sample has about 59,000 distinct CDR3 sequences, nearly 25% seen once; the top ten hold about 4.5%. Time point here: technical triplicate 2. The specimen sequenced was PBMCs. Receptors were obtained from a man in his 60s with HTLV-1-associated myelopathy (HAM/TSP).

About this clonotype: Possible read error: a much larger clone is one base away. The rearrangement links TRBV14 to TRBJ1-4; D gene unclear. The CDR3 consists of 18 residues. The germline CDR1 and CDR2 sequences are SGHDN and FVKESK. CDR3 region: CASIQDYERRGVNEKLFF. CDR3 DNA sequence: TGTGCCAGCATCCAAGATTACGAGAGGAGAGGTGTTAATGAAAAACTGTTTTTT.

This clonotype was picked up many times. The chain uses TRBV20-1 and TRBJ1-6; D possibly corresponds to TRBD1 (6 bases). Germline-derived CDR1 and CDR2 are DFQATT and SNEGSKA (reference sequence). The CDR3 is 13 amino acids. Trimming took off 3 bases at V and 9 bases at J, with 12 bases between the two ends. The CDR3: CSASEDRTSPLHF. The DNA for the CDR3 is TGCAGTGCTAGTGAAGACAGGACTTCACCCCTCCACTTT.

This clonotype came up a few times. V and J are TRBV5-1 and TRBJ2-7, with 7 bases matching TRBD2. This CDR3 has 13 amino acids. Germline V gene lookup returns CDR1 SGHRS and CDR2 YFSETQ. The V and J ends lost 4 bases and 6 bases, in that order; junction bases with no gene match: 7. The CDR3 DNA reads TGCGCCAGCAGCACTGCGGGAGACGCCGAGCAGTACTTC. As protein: CASSTAGDAEQYF.

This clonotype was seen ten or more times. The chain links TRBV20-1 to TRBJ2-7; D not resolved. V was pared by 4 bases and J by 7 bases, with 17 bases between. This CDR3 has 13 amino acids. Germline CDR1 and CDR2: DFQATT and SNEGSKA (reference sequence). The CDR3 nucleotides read TGCAGTGCTAACCCTGCTAGTTCGAGAGAGCAGTACTTC. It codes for CSANPASSREQYF.

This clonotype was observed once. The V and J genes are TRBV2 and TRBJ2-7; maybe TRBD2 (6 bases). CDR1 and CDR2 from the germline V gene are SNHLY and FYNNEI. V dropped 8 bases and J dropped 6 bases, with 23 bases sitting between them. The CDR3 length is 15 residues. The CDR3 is CASGRDHEPWSEQYF. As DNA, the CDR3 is TGTGCCAGCGGGCGGGATCATGAACCCTGGAGCGAGCAGTACTTC.